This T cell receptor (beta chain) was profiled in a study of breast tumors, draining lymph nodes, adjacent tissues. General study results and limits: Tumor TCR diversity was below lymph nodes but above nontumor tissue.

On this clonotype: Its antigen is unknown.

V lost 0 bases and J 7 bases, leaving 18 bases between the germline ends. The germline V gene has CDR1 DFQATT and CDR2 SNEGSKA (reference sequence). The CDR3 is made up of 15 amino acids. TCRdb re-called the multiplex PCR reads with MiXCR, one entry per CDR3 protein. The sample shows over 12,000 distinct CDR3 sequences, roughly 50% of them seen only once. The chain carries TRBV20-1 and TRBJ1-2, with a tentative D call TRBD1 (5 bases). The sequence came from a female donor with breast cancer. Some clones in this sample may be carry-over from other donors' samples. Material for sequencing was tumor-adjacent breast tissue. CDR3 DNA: TGCAGTGCTAGAGACCCGACCGCCCTGGGGGGTGGCTACACCTTC. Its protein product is CSARDPTALGGGYTF.